One and the same sample provided the 30 T cell receptor beta chains below, sequenced in a study of T cell responses to AZD1222 COVID-19 vaccine. The table came from immunoSEQ multiplex PCR; TCRdb's copy has only in-frame clones and leaves some out. The data contain around 110,000 clones, around 94% of them seen just once; the ten biggest clones take up about 2.7%. Here the sequenced sample was peripheral blood, taken on day 0 of AZD1222 vaccination. The source of these receptors is an adult in good health.

The count of this clone is one. V is TRBV27 and J is TRBJ1-3; the D is unclear. Trimming removed 2 bases from V and 4 bases from J, with 12 bases in between. CDR3 length equals 15 residues. Looked up from germline, CDR1 is MNHEY and CDR2 is SMNVEV (reference sequence). The CDR3 DNA is TGTGCCAGCAGTTTAGGGCCCGGCGGAGGAAACACCATATATTTT. It translates to CASSLGPGGGNTIYF.

The chain uses TRBV4-1 and TRBJ1-1, with 7 bases aligning to TRBD1. The germline CDR1 and CDR2 sequences are MGHRA and YSYEKL. The CDR3 totals 16 residues. With 0 bases clipped from V and 11 bases from J, the junction kept 15 bases outside the gene matches. This CDR3 reads CASSQDAGGGVIWAFF. CDR3 nucleotide sequence: TGCGCCAGCAGCCAAGATGCAGGAGGGGGCGTAATCTGGGCTTTCTTT.

V usage is TRBV6-5 and J usage is TRBJ1-2; D call uncertain. The germline V gene has CDR1 MNHEY and CDR2 SVGAGI. This CDR3 has 11 amino acids. Deletions cut 8 bases from V and 8 bases from J, with 12 bases between. The DNA for the CDR3 is TGTGCCAGCCTCAAAGGGTTCGGCTACACCTTC. Protein sequence: CASLKGFGYTF.

The J gene is TRBJ1-2, the V gene TRBV5-6, with D possibly matching TRBD1 (6 bases). The CDR3 loop spans 19 amino acids. Trimming shortened V by 0 bases and J by 8 bases, and 29 bases separated the two germline ends. Germline V gene sequence: CDR1 SGHDT, CDR2 YYEEEE. Here the CDR3 DNA reads TGTGCCAGCAGCTTGGAGGGGGGGCGGCAACTCCGGTGGCTAGGAGGCTACACCTTC. Translation gives CASSLEGGRQLRWLGGYTF.

The chain carries TRBV10-3 and TRBJ1-2, with D perhaps matching TRBD1 (5 bases). Germline CDR1 is ENHRY and CDR2 is SYGVKD. This CDR3 is 11 amino acids long. V was clipped by 8 bases and J by 6 bases, with 10 bases between them. The CDR3 is CAIGRGDGYTF. CDR3 in DNA: TGTGCCATCGGGAGGGGTGATGGCTACACCTTC.

This clone was observed a single time. This chain links TRBV5-1 with TRBJ1-1; D uncertain. Trimming removed 2 bases at V and 0 bases at J, with 8 bases between. CDR3 length: 14 amino acids. In germline, CDR1 is SGHRS, CDR2 YFSETQ. CDR3 loop: CASSLENMNTEAFF. The DNA for the CDR3 is TGCGCCAGCAGCTTAGAGAATATGAACACTGAAGCTTTCTTT.

V gene TRBV28 combines with J gene TRBJ2-1; the match to TRBD1 covers 11 bases. The CDR3 is made up of 16 amino acids. The V gene end was trimmed by 5 bases and the J gene end by 9 bases; junction bases not matched to a gene: 12. Looked up from germline, CDR1 is MDHEN and CDR2 is SYDVKM. The CDR3 nucleotides read TGTGCCAGCAGTCGTCCGGGACAGGGGGGCAGGGGTGAGCAGTTCTTC. The encoded protein is CASSRPGQGGRGEQFF.

The CDR3 DNA is TGCGCCAGCAGCTTGTATTGGGCCGGGGGCTCGTCGAGGGAGCAGTACTTC. Amino acid sequence: CASSLYWAGGSSREQYF. The chain combines TRBV5-1 with TRBJ2-7; D may match TRBD1 or TRBD2 (6 bases each). The germline V gene encodes CDR1 SGHRS and CDR2 YFSETQ. The CDR3 spans 17 residues. Trimming shortened V by 1 base and J by 7 bases, and 24 bases separated the two germline ends.

The chain links TRBV7-3 to TRBJ1-1; D is unclear. Trimming removed 6 bases from V and 1 base from J, with 12 bases in between. The germline V gene has CDR1 SGHTA and CDR2 FQGTGA. CDR3 size: 14 residues. DNA of the CDR3: TGTGCCAGCAGACCACAAAACTCGAACACTGAAGCTTTCTTT. Its translation: CASRPQNSNTEAFF.

The rearrangement joins TRBV19 to TRBJ2-1; 7 nucleotides agree with TRBD2. Losses at the gene ends were 0 bases for V and 0 bases for J; bases not matched to a gene: 11. Germline V gives CDR1 LNHDA, CDR2 SQIVND (reference sequence). The CDR3 extends over 19 amino acids. CDR3 DNA: TGTGCCAGTAGTATAGAGCCAGGACTAGGCGGGCCCTCCTACAATGAGCAGTTCTTC. Translated: CASSIEPGLGGPSYNEQFF.

This chain joins TRBV5-6 and TRBJ2-7; TRBD2 is a possible D gene (6 bases). V was clipped by 0 bases and J by 3 bases, with 13 bases between them. Germline V gene sequence: CDR1 SGHDT, CDR2 YYEEEE. The CDR3 extends over 15 amino acids. The CDR3 reads CASSLGPRGGYEQYF. DNA for the CDR3: TGTGCCAGCAGCTTGGGCCCCCGGGGAGGCTACGAGCAGTACTTC.

The chain carries TRBV2 and TRBJ2-7, with a possible D match to TRBD2 (5 bases). The CDR3 is made up of 11 amino acids. With 5 bases removed from V and 4 bases from J, the gap between germline ends came to 6 bases. Germline V CDR1 and CDR2: SNHLY, FYNNEI. CDR3 sequence reads: CASSRGYEQYF. The DNA of the CDR3 is TGTGCCAGCAGTCGAGGGTACGAGCAGTACTTC. The whole variable domain, remainder taken from reference TRBV2 and TRBJ2-7, is EPEVTQTPSHQVTQMGQEVILRCVPISNHLYFYWYRQILGQKVEFLVSFYNNEISEKSEIFDDQFSVERPDGSNFTLKIRSTKLEDSAMYFCASSRGYEQYFGPGTRLTVT.

This sequence joins TRBV28 and TRBJ2-3; maybe TRBD2 (6 bases). Germline assignment: CDR1 MDHEN and CDR2 SYDVKM. The CDR3 runs to 13 residues. V was shortened by 5 bases and J by 2 bases, with 8 bases between the two germline ends. The CDR3 DNA reads TGTGCCAGCAGTCGGGACTTCACAGATACGCAGTATTTT. Translation: CASSRDFTDTQYF.

V is TRBV6-1 and J is TRBJ2-3; D possibly corresponds to TRBD2 (5 bases). CDR1 is MNHNS, CDR2 SASEGT, per germline. This CDR3 is built from 16 residues. V shed 1 base and J shed 0 bases, with 11 bases lying between them. The CDR3 DNA sequence: TGTGCCAGCAGTGAAGTACTAGTTCCAAGCACAGATACGCAGTATTTT. Translated: CASSEVLVPSTDTQYF.

The CDR3 region is CASGRTSYNSPLHF. CDR3 in DNA: TGTGCCAGCGGCAGGACATCCTATAATTCACCCCTCCACTTT. J is TRBJ1-6 and V is TRBV6-6, with a tentative D call TRBD1 (5 bases). V was pared by 8 bases and J by 1 base, with 9 bases between. Per germline, CDR1 MNHNY and CDR2 SVGAGI (reference sequence). The length of the CDR3 is 14 residues.

J is TRBJ2-7 and V is TRBV7-2; D unresolved. The CDR3 is 13 amino acids. Germline lookup yields CDR1 SGHTA and CDR2 FQGNSA. V was trimmed by 0 bases and J by 6 bases, leaving 9 bases between them. DNA of the CDR3: TGTGCCAGCAGCTTAGCGTGGGGTCGCGAGCAGTACTTC. Translated: CASSLAWGREQYF.

This chain uses TRBV11-2 with TRBJ1-2; D is possibly TRBD1 (5 bases). V lost 5 bases, J lost 2 bases, and 12 bases lay in between. CDR1 is SGHAT and CDR2 is FQNNGV in the germline V gene. This CDR3 has 14 amino acids. The CDR3, as DNA: TGTGCCAGCAGCATGGAAGAGGGGAACTATGGCTACACCTTC. Protein sequence: CASSMEEGNYGYTF.

Only a few counts were recorded for this clone. The genes are TRBV27 and TRBJ1-1; D perhaps matches TRBD1 (5 bases). Trimming stripped 2 bases from V and 6 bases from J, with 16 bases between. Germline values: CDR1 MNHEY, CDR2 SMNVEV (reference sequence). The CDR3 covers 15 residues. The CDR3 coding sequence is TGTGCCAGCAGTTTAACCAGGGAGGTTGGCCCTGAAGCTTTCTTT. Protein: CASSLTREVGPEAFF.

J is TRBJ1-5 and V is TRBV6-5; 8 nucleotides align to TRBD1. Germline V CDR1 and CDR2: MNHEY, SVGAGI. V lost 7 bases, J lost 7 bases, and 12 bases stayed unmatched. CDR3 length equals 15 residues. The CDR3 DNA reads as TGTGCCAGCAAGGCGGACAGGGTCGTGTACCAGCCCCAGCATTTT. This codes for CASKADRVVYQPQHF.

This rearrangement joins TRBV2 to TRBJ1-6, with 9 bases identical to TRBD1. There are 14 residues in the CDR3. V shed 6 bases, J shed 7 bases, and the junction held 4 bases outside the gene matches. Germline V gene lookup returns CDR1 SNHLY and CDR2 FYNNEI. The CDR3 nucleotides read TGTGCCAGCAGGGCCGGGACAGGGAATTCACCCCTCCACTTT. Translated, it gives CASRAGTGNSPLHF.

V gene TRBV7-8 combines with J gene TRBJ2-2; D might be TRBD2 (6 bases). The CDR3 has 15 amino acids. V was trimmed by 2 bases and J by 3 bases, leaving 10 bases between them. Germline V gene lookup returns CDR1 SGHVS and CDR2 FQNEAQ. The CDR3 sequence is CASSLLAEDTGELFF. The CDR3 coding sequence is TGTGCCAGCAGCTTATTAGCGGAGGACACCGGGGAGCTGTTTTTT.

The chain has TRBV28 and TRBJ1-5; D gene ambiguous. CDR3 length equals 12 residues. V was trimmed by 7 bases and J by 4 bases, leaving 8 bases between them. The germline gives CDR1 MDHEN, CDR2 SYDVKM. DNA for the CDR3: TGTGCCAGCATCAGTGGTAATCAGCCCCAGCATTTT. This gives the protein CASISGNQPQHF.

The rearrangement joins TRBV9 to TRBJ2-3; D is unresolved. From germline, CDR1 is SGDLS and CDR2 YYNGEE. CDR3 length: 13 residues. The V and J ends lost 0 bases and 5 bases respectively, with 7 bases between them. As DNA, the CDR3 is TGTGCCAGCAGCGTAGATGGGGTAGATACGCAGTATTTT. Protein product: CASSVDGVDTQYF. The full variable domain, its missing parts supplied by reference TRBV9 and TRBJ2-3, is DSGVTQTPKHLITATGQRVTLRCSPRSGDLSVYWYQQSLDQGLQFLIQYYNGEERAKGNILERFSAQQFPDLHSELNLSSLELGDSALYFCASSVDGVDTQYFGPGTRLTVL.

The V and J genes are TRBV18 and TRBJ2-3; tentatively, D is TRBD2 (6 bases). The germline CDR1 and CDR2 sequences are KGHSH and LQKENI. V lost 2 bases and J 0 bases, leaving 9 bases between the germline ends. This CDR3 comprises 15 residues. The CDR3 sequence is CASSPGLASTDTQYF. DNA of the CDR3: TGTGCCAGCTCACCAGGGCTAGCGAGCACAGATACGCAGTATTTT. The full variable domain, rest sourced from reference TRBV18 and TRBJ2-3, is NAGVMQNPRHLVRRRGQEARLRCSPMKGHSHVYWYRQLPEEGLKFMVYLQKENIIDESGMPKERFSAEFPKEGPSILRIQQVVRGDSAAYFCASSPGLASTDTQYFGPGTRLTVL.

V and J are TRBV18 and TRBJ1-1, with a weak D call TRBD1 (5 bases). CDR1 and CDR2 (germline): KGHSH, LQKENI. Trimming shortened V by 1 base and J by 1 base, and 10 bases separated the two germline ends. There are 15 residues in the CDR3. CDR3 sequence: CASSPLAGTNTEAFF. The CDR3 nucleotides read TGTGCCAGCTCACCACTAGCAGGGACGAACACTGAAGCTTTCTTT.

CDR3 loop: CASSEGGTNTEAFF. CDR3 sequence (DNA): TGTGCCAGCAGTGAAGGTGGGACTAACACTGAAGCTTTCTTT. The chain couples TRBV6-1 to TRBJ1-1; D is perhaps TRBD1 (5 bases). Trimming left V 1 base short and J 2 bases short, with 8 bases between. CDR1 is MNHNS and CDR2 is SASEGT in the germline V gene. This CDR3 contains 14 residues.

CDR3 DNA: TGTGCCAGCAGTTTCGCAAGGGGGACCTGGCGCTACACCTTC. It encodes CASSFARGTWRYTF. The chain links TRBV28 to TRBJ1-2; a possible D gene is TRBD1 (6 bases). Germline V gene lookup returns CDR1 MDHEN and CDR2 SYDVKM. Trimming took 3 bases from V and 9 from J, leaving 17 bases between them. This CDR3 is 14 amino acids long.

In nucleotides, the CDR3 is TGCGCCAGCAGCCGAGGGACGGGTAATCAGCCCCAGCATTTT. Its protein product is CASSRGTGNQPQHF. This rearrangement joins TRBV5-1 to TRBJ1-5, with a tentative D call TRBD1 (5 bases). Trimming cost V 4 bases and J 4 bases, with 12 bases left between them. Germline CDR1 reads SGHRS; CDR2 reads YFSETQ. This CDR3 region has 14 residues.

The rearrangement uses TRBV20-1 and TRBJ2-4; D is unclear. In germline, CDR1 is DFQATT, CDR2 SNEGSKA (reference sequence). Trimming removed 5 bases at V and 8 bases at J, with 10 bases between. CDR3 length equals 11 residues. The CDR3 region has the DNA TGCAGTGCTTTGTCCTGGGACATTCAGTACTTC. It yields the protein CSALSWDIQYF.

V is TRBV6-5 and J is TRBJ1-2; 9 nucleotides match TRBD1. Germline CDR1 reads MNHEY; CDR2 reads SVGAGI. The CDR3 contains 14 residues. V trimming: 7 bases; J trimming: 5 bases; junction bases outside the gene matches: 8. The CDR3 nucleotides read TGTGCCAGCAAACCGGGACAGGGTCATTATGGCTACACCTTC. Protein product: CASKPGQGHYGYTF.